The TCR beta chain under discussion was sequenced for a study of T cell responses to AZD1222 COVID-19 vaccine. Across the whole study: The study pooled second doses at about 4 or about 12 weeks.

CDR3 length equals 13 residues. The V end was cut by 5 bases, the J end by 0 bases, with 9 bases between. Per germline, CDR1 SQVTM and CDR2 ANQGSEA. Worth noting for this clone: What it recognizes is unknown.

Study-wide results and limits: Repertoires were sampled only after the peak T cell response. Possibly, clonal diversity was underestimated; donors were largely white British and included more females. Seropositive status at baseline applied to only six AZD1222 recipients.

The data were produced by immunoSEQ multiplex PCR, yet TCRdb's version contains in-frame clones alone and is incomplete. Among a few hundred thousand clones, over 85% were seen once, and the ten largest hold 0.55%. The chain couples TRBV29-1 to TRBJ2-3; D possibly corresponds to TRBD2 (6 bases). The TCR was taken from an adult in good health. Sequenced here: peripheral blood, sampled on day 0 of AZD1222 vaccination. Written as DNA, the CDR3 is TGCAGCGTTTTAGCGGACAGCACAGATACGCAGTATTTT. Translating it yields CSVLADSTDTQYF.